This T cell receptor beta chain was profiled in a study of shared clonotypes between healthy human individuals. The overall study: Each donor's CD8 memory used one plate, CD8 naive two, each CD4 subset three. Findings and caveats of the study: Sequencing depth was expected to influence donor clonotype sharing.

The test was conducted at deep level. The repertoire was sequenced with immunoSEQ multiplex PCR; TCRdb's copy has only in-frame clones and lacks some. Among 850,000 to 1,200,000 clones listed, more than 60% were seen once. Details on this clone: Its antigen remains unknown. Its ends do not fully match the called genes, so a read error is possible.

CDR3 size: 16 residues. Per the germline V gene, CDR1 is SSHAT and CDR2 is FNYEAQ (reference sequence). Sequences were obtained from memory CD4+ T cells sorted from blood. The subset is: CD45RA-negative fraction. The receptor was isolated from a man younger than 35 in good health. This chain connects TRBV7-7 to TRBJ2-5; 12 bases are shared with TRBD2. This chain's CDR3 is CASSPNLAGGRETQYF. CDR3 nucleotides: TGTGCTAGCAGCCCCAATCTAGCGGGAGGGCGAGAGACCCAGTACTTC.